The 26 T cell receptor beta chains below all came from one sample that was sequenced in a study of shared clonotypes between healthy human individuals. The repertoire was sequenced with immunoSEQ multiplex PCR; TCRdb's copy has only in-frame clones and lacks some. The sample lists about 520,000 clones; around 73% were seen once. Input material: PBMCs. These receptors originate from a woman between 40 and 50 years old in good health. Some clones in this sample may be carry-over from other donors' samples.

This clone was seen a few times. The chain is built from TRBV5-1 and TRBJ2-5; 8 bases line up with TRBD1. With 6 bases clipped from V and 4 bases from J, the junction kept 11 bases outside the gene matches. The V gene's germline CDR1 is SGHRS and CDR2 YFSETQ. This CDR3 has 15 amino acids. The CDR3: CASNLTPGQGETQYF. The CDR3 DNA reads TGCGCCAGCAACCTGACCCCTGGACAGGGAGAGACCCAGTACTTC. The full variable domain, in which reference TRBV5-1 and TRBJ2-5 provide the parts outside the CDR3, is KAGVTQTPRYLIKTRGQQVTLSCSPISGHRSVSWYQQTPGQGLQFLFEYFSETQRNKGNFPGRFSGRQFSNSRSEMNVSTLELGDSALYLCASNLTPGQGETQYFGPGTRLLVL.

The genes are TRBV15 and TRBJ2-5; maybe TRBD1 (6 bases). Germline V lookup: CDR1 LNHNV, CDR2 YYDKDF (reference sequence). Trimming removed 3 bases from V and 4 bases from J, with 12 bases in between. CDR3 length: 14 amino acids. The CDR3, as DNA: TGTGCCACCAGCAGCTACGGACAGATAGAGACCCAGTACTTC. It translates to CATSSYGQIETQYF.

CDR3 region: CASSLQAQETQYF. In DNA form, the CDR3 reads TGTGCCAGCAGCTTGCAGGCCCAAGAGACCCAGTACTTC. The genes are TRBV5-4 and TRBJ2-5; no definite D call. The CDR3 spans 13 residues. The V end lost 1 base, the J end lost 1 base, and 5 bases lay between the germline ends. The germline V gene has CDR1 SGHNT and CDR2 YYREEE (reference sequence).

The rearrangement uses TRBV14 and TRBJ2-3; no firm D call. V was trimmed by 0 bases and J by 5 bases, leaving 6 bases between them. The CDR3 runs to 13 residues. Germline-derived CDR1 and CDR2 are SGHDN and FVKESK. DNA for the CDR3: TGTGCCAGCAGCCAAGACCGGGTAGATACGCAGTATTTT. Translating gives CASSQDRVDTQYF.

The chain uses TRBV10-3 and TRBJ1-3; 8 bases are a match to TRBD1. This CDR3 has 15 residues. V gave up 7 bases and J gave up 4 bases; unmatched junction bases: 9. Germline lookup yields CDR1 ENHRY and CDR2 SYGVKD. CDR3 in amino acids: CAITQQGAGGNTIYF. CDR3 nucleotide sequence: TGTGCCATCACCCAGCAGGGGGCGGGAGGAAACACCATATATTTT.

The rearrangement uses TRBV7-2 and TRBJ1-4; maybe TRBD1 (6 bases). The germline gives CDR1 SGHTA, CDR2 FQGNSA. V was cut by 5 bases and J by 4 bases, with 8 bases left in between. The length of the CDR3 is 13 residues. The CDR3 reads CASSKGVNEKLFF. The CDR3 coding sequence is TGTGCCAGCAGCAAGGGGGTTAATGAAAAACTGTTTTTT.

The chain uses TRBV29-1 and TRBJ1-1; D remains unclear. Germline CDR1 SQVTM, CDR2 ANQGSEA. CDR3 length: 10 amino acids. V lost 3 bases and J lost 12, with 11 bases in between. The CDR3, as DNA: TGCAGCGTTGAGTATGTGAAATCTTTCTTT. It encodes CSVEYVKSFF.

V and J are TRBV5-1 and TRBJ2-7, with D maybe TRBD1 (6 bases). V shed 4 bases and J shed 0 bases, with 11 bases lying between them. The CDR3 totals 14 residues. From germline, CDR1 is SGHRS and CDR2 YFSETQ. CDR3 sequence: CASSLDRLSYEQYF. The CDR3 coding sequence is TGCGCCAGCAGCCTCGACAGGCTCTCCTACGAGCAGTACTTC.

This clone was seen only once. The rearrangement links TRBV29-1 to TRBJ2-1, with D possibly TRBD2 on 6 matching bases. The CDR3 runs 12 residues. V was shortened by 6 bases and J by 8 bases, with 14 bases between the two germline ends. Germline CDR1 and CDR2: SQVTM and ANQGSEA. The CDR3 sequence: CSVETGVYEQFF. The CDR3 nucleotides are TGCAGCGTGGAAACGGGGGTATATGAGCAGTTCTTC.

This clone was picked up one time. The J gene is TRBJ2-1, the V gene TRBV5-4; TRBD2 matches 12 bases. The CDR3 runs to 15 residues. Germline V gives CDR1 SGHNT, CDR2 YYREEE (reference sequence). The trim removed 4 bases at V and 4 bases at J, leaving 3 bases unmatched. The CDR3 spells CASSKTSGGYNEQFF. CDR3 coding DNA: TGTGCCAGCAGCAAGACTAGCGGGGGATACAATGAGCAGTTCTTC. The whole variable domain, remainder taken from reference TRBV5-4 and TRBJ2-1, is ETGVTQSPTHLIKTRGQQVTLRCSSQSGHNTVSWYQQALGQGPQFIFQYYREEENGRGNFPPRFSGLQFPNYSSELNVNALELDDSALYLCASSKTSGGYNEQFFGPGTRLTVL.

V is TRBV18 and J is TRBJ2-1; the D gene is possibly TRBD2 (6 bases). Trimming pared 5 bases from V and 7 bases from J, leaving 15 bases between. This CDR3 is 14 amino acids long. Germline V CDR1 and CDR2: KGHSH, LQKENI. The CDR3 protein is CASSSRGGENEQFF. DNA for the CDR3: TGTGCCAGCTCATCCCGCGGAGGGGAGAATGAGCAGTTCTTC.

This clone was recorded once. The V and J genes are TRBV7-3 and TRBJ1-1; 10 nucleotides match TRBD1. V trimming: 4 bases; J trimming: 4 bases; junction bases outside the gene matches: 3. The CDR3 is made up of 14 amino acids. In germline, CDR1 is SGHTA, CDR2 FQGTGA. CDR3 in DNA: TGTGCCAGCAGCTCGACAGGGGGCTCCACTGAAGCTTTCTTT. It encodes CASSSTGGSTEAFF. Full variable domain (outside the CDR3, taken from reference TRBV7-3 and TRBJ1-1): GAGVSQTPSNKVTEKGKYVELRCDPISGHTALYWYRQSLGQGPEFLIYFQGTGAADDSGLPNDRFFAVRPEGSVSTLKIQRTERGDSAVYLCASSSTGGSTEAFFGQGTRLTVV.

V is TRBV5-8 and J is TRBJ2-7, with TRBD1 matching over 7 bases. This CDR3 spans 14 amino acids. Per germline, CDR1 SGHTS and CDR2 YDEGEE. With V trimmed by 3 bases and J by 2 bases, 5 bases remained unmatched. The CDR3 sequence: CASSSTGLAYEQYF. The CDR3 DNA sequence: TGTGCCAGCAGCTCGACAGGGTTGGCCTACGAGCAGTACTTC.

This chain joins TRBV5-1 and TRBJ2-1; the D gene is possibly TRBD2 (7 bases). From germline, CDR1 is SGHRS and CDR2 YFSETQ. V was shortened by 4 bases and J by 3 bases, with 17 bases between the two germline ends. The CDR3 has 16 residues. CDR3 sequence (DNA): TGCGCCAGCAGCCCCTGGGGGAGGGGGAACTACAATGAGCAGTTCTTC. Encoded protein: CASSPWGRGNYNEQFF.

The sample holds a few counts of this clone. The gene calls are TRBV19 and TRBJ2-1; 12 positions match TRBD2. Trimming took 5 bases from V and 0 from J; bases not matched to a gene: 8. CDR3 length: 18 residues. Germline loops: CDR1 LNHDA, CDR2 SQIVND (reference sequence). This CDR3 reads CASSPRLAGDRSYNEQFF. CDR3 coding DNA: TGTGCCAGTAGTCCCAGACTAGCGGGGGACCGCTCCTACAATGAGCAGTTCTTC.

The V and J genes are TRBV5-6 and TRBJ2-2; TRBD2 might be the D (6 bases). With 0 bases removed from V and 1 base from J, the gap between germline ends came to 10 bases. The CDR3 is made up of 16 amino acids. CDR1 and CDR2 (germline): SGHDT, YYEEEE. The CDR3 loop reads CASSLGLRGNTGELFF. The CDR3 bases are TGTGCCAGCAGCTTGGGGTTGCGGGGGAACACCGGGGAGCTGTTTTTT.

The chain joins TRBV20-1 to TRBJ2-3; D gene unclear. Deletions cut 1 base from V and 4 bases from J, with 3 bases between. Germline lookup yields CDR1 DFQATT and CDR2 SNEGSKA (reference sequence). The CDR3 runs 11 residues. This CDR3 reads CSARVADTQYF. In DNA form, the CDR3 reads TGCAGTGCTAGAGTGGCAGATACGCAGTATTTT.

This chain joins TRBV5-1 and TRBJ1-2, with TRBD1 matching over 12 bases. CDR1 and CDR2 from the germline V gene are SGHRS and YFSETQ. The CDR3 is made up of 16 amino acids. Unmatched junction bases numbered 7, after V lost 4 bases and J lost 3 bases. CDR3 protein: CASSPGTGGFDYGYTF. In nucleotides, the CDR3 is TGCGCCAGCAGCCCCGGGACAGGGGGCTTCGACTATGGCTACACCTTC.

The chain combines TRBV2 with TRBJ2-1, with TRBD1 matching over 10 bases. V gave up 6 bases and J gave up 0 bases; unmatched junction bases: 8. The CDR3 extends over 17 amino acids. In germline, CDR1 is SNHLY, CDR2 FYNNEI. The CDR3 DNA reads as TGTGCCAGCAGGGACAGGGGGTATACGAGCTCCTACAATGAGCAGTTCTTC. Translating it yields CASRDRGYTSSYNEQFF.

The gene calls are TRBV6-5 and TRBJ1-4; D remains unclear. The CDR3 length is 15 residues. The germline V gene has CDR1 MNHEY and CDR2 SVGAGI. Trimming left V 6 bases short and J 4 bases short, with 15 bases between. The CDR3 here is CASRPVGESNEKLFF. DNA for the CDR3: TGTGCCAGCAGACCCGTAGGCGAAAGTAATGAAAAACTGTTTTTT.

The rearrangement links TRBV2 to TRBJ1-5, with TRBD1 as a possible D gene (5 bases). V was cut by 3 bases and J by 6 bases, with 12 bases left in between. Germline CDR1 is SNHLY and CDR2 is FYNNEI. This CDR3 contains 14 residues. The CDR3: CASSDTGFVQPQHF. The CDR3, as DNA: TGTGCCAGCAGTGATACAGGTTTTGTTCAGCCCCAGCATTTT.

This clone was seen only once. The chain recombines TRBV10-3 with TRBJ2-2, with 7 bases aligning to TRBD2. CDR1 is ENHRY, CDR2 SYGVKD, per germline. The CDR3 covers 17 residues. J was trimmed by 0 bases and V by 8 bases; bases with no gene match: 12. CDR3 in amino acids: CAIPVAGGRANTGELFF. DNA of the CDR3: TGTGCCATCCCCGTAGCTGGGGGGAGGGCGAACACCGGGGAGCTGTTTTTT.

The CDR3 nucleotides are TGTGCCAGCAGCCCGGCCAACGTCCTGACTTTC. This gives the protein CASSPANVLTF. The chain has TRBV7-9 and TRBJ2-6; no definite D call. The germline V gene encodes CDR1 SEHNR and CDR2 FQNEAQ (reference sequence). CDR3 length equals 11 residues. V was cut by 5 bases and J by 6 bases, with 2 bases left in between.

This clone was seen a few times. The chain uses TRBV30 and TRBJ2-7; 7 positions agree with TRBD2. This CDR3 comprises 13 residues. Looked up from germline, CDR1 is GTSNPN and CDR2 is SVGIG (reference sequence). V lost 4 bases to trimming and J lost 3 bases; unmatched junction nucleotides: 6. CDR3 protein: CAWNPSGIYEQYF. CDR3 nucleotide sequence: TGTGCCTGGAACCCTAGCGGAATCTACGAGCAGTACTTC.

This clone has a single count. The rearrangement uses TRBV5-5 and TRBJ1-4, with 7 bases aligning to TRBD1. V gave up 4 bases and J gave up 8 bases; unmatched junction bases: 11. This CDR3 contains 15 residues. Germline lookup yields CDR1 SGHKS and CDR2 YYEKEE (reference sequence). The CDR3 DNA reads as TGTGCCAGCAGCCGCCGAACAGGGGATGACGAAAAACTGTTTTTT. Translated: CASSRRTGDDEKLFF.

J is TRBJ2-5 and V is TRBV30; D not certain. Germline V lookup: CDR1 GTSNPN, CDR2 SVGIG (reference sequence). Trimming removed 4 bases from V and 0 bases from J, with 3 bases in between. CDR3 length: 11 amino acids. The CDR3 sequence is CAWTNQETQYF. The CDR3 nucleotides are TGTGCCTGGACTAACCAAGAGACCCAGTACTTC.